This T cell receptor beta chain emerged from a study of cytomegalovirus exposure and HLA in healthy donors. Regarding the study as a whole: What a later analysis showed was that several of the most significant clusters appeared linked to common viral pathogens. TCR beta sequences numbering some 17,000 were associated with HLA alleles at 0.05 false discovery rate in a later analysis. Cytomegalovirus-associated TCR beta chains were listed, numbering roughly 150.

60 Vbeta and 13 Jbeta primers were used in PCR. The data were produced by immunoSEQ multiplex PCR, yet TCRdb's version contains in-frame clones alone and is incomplete. The sample includes 90,000 to 100,000 clones, 55% to 80% of them seen just once. About this clone itself: Its antigen is as yet unknown.

The receptor's source is a female donor in good health and CMV-seronegative. The sequencing sample was made of PBMCs.

The DNA of the CDR3 is TGTGCCAGTAGTATGGAGGGATCCCTTAACTATGGCTACACCTTC. It encodes CASSMEGSLNYGYTF. V and J are TRBV19 and TRBJ1-2; D call uncertain. CDR3 length: 15 residues. V shed 3 bases and J shed 1 base, with 12 bases lying between them. CDR1 and CDR2 (germline): LNHDA, SQIVND (reference sequence).